The rows below give T cell receptor beta chains drawn from one sample of a study of T cell repertoires in ileal Crohn's disease. TCRdb's copy holds only in-frame clones and misses some; the assay was immunoSEQ multiplex PCR. The sample holds 25,000 to 35,000 clones; roughly 77% are singletons and the top ten take 4.5% to 7%. Sequencing was carried out using ileal tissue. The receptors here all came from an adult with Crohn's disease. The CDR3 runs from the conserved cysteine through the conserved F or W. The D gene is left open where the match is weak. The size field is filled for only some rows; it gives once, few, many or a size class.

V: TRBV6-1
D: NA
J: TRBJ1-2
size: NA
CDR3: CASSPFLYGYTF
DNA: TGTGCCAGCAGTCCTTTTCTGTATGGCTACACCTTC

V: TRBV4-3
D: TRBD1
J: TRBJ2-7
size: NA
CDR3: CASSHPGQYLSFHEQYF
DNA: TGCGCCAGCAGCCACCCGGGACAGTATCTAAGCTTCCACGAGCAGTACTTC

V: TRBV4-2
D: TRBD2
J: TRBJ2-2
size: NA
CDR3: CASSLGTSGGGTGELFF
DNA: TGTGCCAGCAGCCTTGGGACTAGCGGGGGGGGCACCGGGGAGCTGTTTTTT

V: TRBV7-2
D: NA
J: TRBJ2-2
size: NA
CDR3: CAETEVPAGELFF
DNA: TGTGCCGAGACAGAGGTCCCCGCCGGGGAGCTGTTTTTT

V: TRBV9
D: TRBD1
J: TRBJ2-2
size: NA
CDR3: CASSAPIRGQSSGELFF
DNA: TGTGCCAGCAGCGCCCCTATCAGGGGGCAGTCTTCCGGGGAGCTGTTTTTT

V: TRBV4-1
D: NA
J: TRBJ2-2
size: NA
CDR3: CATAKTRNTGELFF
DNA: TGCGCCACCGCGAAGACTAGAAACACCGGGGAGCTGTTTTTT

V: TRBV7-2
D: NA
J: TRBJ2-7
size: few
CDR3: CASSLNRVTSSYEQYF
DNA: TGTGCCAGCAGCTTGAACAGGGTAACGTCAAGCTACGAGCAGTACTTC

V: TRBV9
D: TRBD1
J: TRBJ2-2
size: NA
CDR3: CASSPRTGRNTGELFF
DNA: TGTGCCAGCAGCCCACGGACAGGGCGGAACACCGGGGAGCTGTTTTTT

V: TRBV2
D: NA
J: TRBJ2-2
size: NA
CDR3: CASSYRPGGRTGELFF
DNA: TGTGCCAGCAGCTACCGCCCCGGCGGTCGGACCGGGGAGCTGTTTTTT

V: TRBV5-5
D: TRBD1
J: TRBJ2-1
size: NA
CDR3: CASSLGYRGYNEQFF
DNA: TGTGCCAGCAGCTTGGGTTACAGGGGGTACAATGAGCAGTTCTTC

V: TRBV11-2
D: NA
J: TRBJ1-1
size: NA
CDR3: CASSLKRNTEAFF
DNA: TGTGCCAGCAGCTTGAAGAGGAACACTGAAGCTTTCTTT

V: TRBV6-5
D: TRBD1
J: TRBJ1-2
size: NA
CDR3: CASSSTGSGYTF
DNA: TGTGCCAGCAGCTCGACAGGGTCTGGCTACACCTTC

V: TRBV6-1
D: TRBD1
J: TRBJ1-3
size: NA
CDR3: CASGPDQGAGNTIYF
DNA: TGTGCCAGCGGCCCTGATCAGGGGGCTGGAAACACCATATATTTT

V: TRBV18
D: NA
J: TRBJ2-7
size: NA
CDR3: CASSPPARATYEQYF
DNA: TGTGCCAGCTCACCACCAGCTCGCGCTACCTACGAGCAGTACTTC

V: TRBV30
D: NA
J: TRBJ1-5
size: NA
CDR3: CAWSRGKEPQHF
DNA: TGTGCCTGGAGTCGGGGGAAGGAGCCCCAGCATTTT

V: TRBV18
D: TRBD1
J: TRBJ2-7
size: NA
CDR3: CASSPSRTGVSHEQYF
DNA: TGTGCCAGCTCACCATCACGGACAGGGGTTTCCCACGAGCAGTACTTC

V: TRBV5-8
D: NA
J: TRBJ1-2
size: NA
CDR3: CASSFGRLNYGYTF
DNA: TGTGCCAGCAGCTTTGGCAGACTCAACTATGGCTACACCTTC

V: TRBV7-9
D: NA
J: TRBJ1-2
size: NA
CDR3: CASSLGRDYGYTF
DNA: TGTGCCAGCAGCTTAGGCAGGGACTATGGCTACACCTTC

V: TRBV15
D: NA
J: TRBJ2-5
size: NA
CDR3: CATSRDRGPETQYF
DNA: TGTGCCACCAGCAGAGATAGGGGCCCCGAGACCCAGTACTTC

V: TRBV4-2
D: NA
J: TRBJ1-5
size: NA
CDR3: CASSRSGNQPQHF
DNA: TGTGCCAGCAGCCGATCGGGCAATCAGCCCCAGCATTTT

V: TRBV5-1
D: TRBD2
J: TRBJ2-1
size: NA
CDR3: CASSLVAGRVHEQFF
DNA: TGCGCCAGCAGCTTGGTAGCGGGCCGGGTCCATGAGCAGTTCTTC

V: TRBV5-6
D: NA
J: TRBJ2-7
size: NA
CDR3: CASSLPGHRSYEQYF
DNA: TGTGCCAGCAGCCTCCCGGGACATCGCTCCTACGAGCAGTACTTC

V: TRBV7-2
D: NA
J: TRBJ1-2
size: NA
CDR3: CASSRDIIGGYTF
DNA: TGTGCCAGCAGCCGCGACATAATCGGTGGCTACACCTTC

V: TRBV25-1
D: TRBD1
J: TRBJ2-7
size: NA
CDR3: CATGDSPLIEQYF
DNA: TGTGCCACCGGGGACAGCCCGTTAATCGAGCAGTACTTC

V: TRBV12-5
D: TRBD1
J: TRBJ2-2
size: NA
CDR3: CASGLSTGPHTGELFF
DNA: TGTGCTAGTGGTTTGTCGACAGGGCCCCACACCGGGGAGCTGTTTTTT

V: TRBV7-9
D: NA
J: TRBJ2-1
size: NA
CDR3: CASSPSGQGWNEQFF
DNA: TGTGCCAGCAGCCCTTCAGGGCAGGGGTGGAATGAGCAGTTCTTC

V: TRBV25-1
D: TRBD1
J: TRBJ1-2
size: NA
CDR3: CASSDSGTGRYGYTF
DNA: TGTGCCAGCAGTGACTCCGGGACAGGGCGTTATGGCTACACCTTC

V: TRBV29-1
D: NA
J: TRBJ2-2
size: few
CDR3: CSVGTAIGTGELFF
DNA: TGCAGCGTTGGGACTGCAATTGGCACCGGGGAGCTGTTTTTT

V: TRBV29-1
D: TRBD2
J: TRBJ2-3
size: NA
CDR3: CSIIHGGAGDTQYF
DNA: TGCAGTATTATTCACGGGGGGGCTGGAGATACGCAGTATTTT

V: TRBV7-9
D: NA
J: TRBJ2-2
size: few
CDR3: CASSLNADGGELFF
DNA: TGTGCCAGCAGCTTAAATGCGGATGGCGGGGAGCTGTTTTTT

V: TRBV6-5
D: NA
J: TRBJ2-2
size: NA
CDR3: CASSYSRSGFPGELFF
DNA: TGTGCCAGCAGTTACTCGAGGTCAGGGTTTCCCGGGGAGCTGTTTTTT